These 9 T cell receptor beta chains came from one sample sequenced in a study of blood T cell repertoires in COVID-19. Here immunoSEQ multiplex PCR was the method, and the copy in TCRdb shows in-frame clones only, minus some. The table includes 25,000 to 35,000 clones, about 89% detected once. Sequencing used peripheral blood. These receptors all come from a human donor in a cohort sampled during active COVID-19.

This chain uses TRBV4-3 with TRBJ1-3; D ambiguous. The length of the CDR3 is 13 residues. V was shortened by 0 bases and J by 4 bases, with 4 bases between the two germline ends. Germline CDR1 LGHNA, CDR2 YSLEER. CDR3 coding DNA: TGCGCCAGCAGCCAAGATCCAGGAAACACCATATATTTT. This encodes CASSQDPGNTIYF.

This clone was seen a single time. V gene TRBV6-5 combines with J gene TRBJ1-3, with D possibly TRBD1 on 5 matching bases. The CDR3 is 15 residues long. CDR1 is MNHEY, CDR2 SVGAGI, per germline. V was clipped by 0 bases and J by 4 bases, with 10 bases between them. The CDR3 spells CASSYSGDTGNTIYF. Here the CDR3 DNA reads TGTGCCAGCAGTTACTCAGGGGATACGGGAAACACCATATATTTT.

The CDR3 reads CASSPGFGSGNTIYF. CDR3 sequence (DNA): TGTGCCAGCAGTCCGGGATTTGGCTCTGGAAACACCATATATTTT. V gene TRBV6-5 combines with J gene TRBJ1-3, with D hard to call. The CDR3 totals 15 residues. Germline values: CDR1 MNHEY, CDR2 SVGAGI. The V end was cut by 5 bases, the J end by 0 bases, with 11 bases between.

This chain links TRBV2 with TRBJ1-2, with no clear D. The CDR3 covers 14 residues. Trimming pared 6 bases from V and 1 base from J, leaving 12 bases between. Per germline, CDR1 SNHLY and CDR2 FYNNEI. CDR3 sequence (DNA): TGTGCCAGCAGGGAGGGAGTCCTTAACTATGGCTACACCTTC. Encoded protein: CASREGVLNYGYTF.

This chain uses TRBV28 with TRBJ1-1, with D unclear. The CDR3 totals 14 residues. The V end lost 3 bases, the J end lost 1 base, and 9 bases lay between the germline ends. The germline V gene encodes CDR1 MDHEN and CDR2 SYDVKM. The CDR3 loop is CASSLPPGNTEAFF. The CDR3 DNA follows: TGTGCCAGCAGTTTGCCCCCAGGGAACACTGAAGCTTTCTTT. Filled out from reference TRBV28 and TRBJ1-1, the complete variable domain reads DVKVTQSSRYLVKRTGEKVFLECVQDMDHENMFWYRQDPGLGLRLIYFSYDVKMKEKGDIPEGYSVSREKKERFSLILESASTNQTSMYLCASSLPPGNTEAFFGQGTRLTVV.

On this clone itself: Relative to the germline gene, one junction end is altered; a read error may explain this. This chain joins TRBV7-7 and TRBJ2-1, with a possible D match to TRBD1 (6 bases). Germline-derived CDR1 and CDR2 are SSHAT and FNYEAQ (reference sequence). The CDR3 has 16 residues. CDR3 DNA: TGTGCTAGCAGCTTAGGGTTGGCAGGGGTGGGTAATGAGCAGTTCTTC. It encodes CASSLGLAGVGNEQFF.

The chain links TRBV4-2 to TRBJ2-1; D is perhaps TRBD2 (6 bases). CDR1 LGHNA and CDR2 YNFKEQ come from the germline V gene. The CDR3 covers 17 residues. V was trimmed by 0 bases and J by 4 bases, leaving 16 bases between them. CDR3 DNA sequence: TGTGCCAGCAGCCAAGAGCTTAGCGGCTCATCATACAATGAGCAGTTCTTC. Its protein is CASSQELSGSSYNEQFF.

V gene TRBV5-1 combines with J gene TRBJ1-1, with D possibly being TRBD1 (5 bases). Germline CDR1 SGHRS, CDR2 YFSETQ. The CDR3 extends over 13 amino acids. V was clipped by 4 bases and J by 3 bases, with 10 bases between them. The CDR3 region is CASSRQHDTEAFF. CDR3 DNA: TGCGCCAGCAGCAGACAGCACGACACTGAAGCTTTCTTT.

The V call is TRBV19, the J call TRBJ2-2; TRBD2 agrees at 7 bases. CDR3 length: 19 residues. With V trimmed by 4 bases and J by 2 bases, 16 bases remained unmatched. Looked up from germline, CDR1 is LNHDA and CDR2 is SQIVND (reference sequence). CDR3 coding DNA: TGTGCCAGTAGTAGTTTAGGTCCTGGCGGGGGAAGAAACACCGGGGAGCTGTTTTTT. Residues: CASSSLGPGGGRNTGELFF.